A selection of T cell receptor beta chains follows, all from one sample in a study of T cell responses to AZD1222 COVID-19 vaccine. Sequencing was performed with immunoSEQ multiplex PCR; in TCRdb, only in-frame clones are kept and a portion is missing. The sample contains some 140,000 clones, about 92% of which appear only once. The sequences come from peripheral blood, collected on day 0 of AZD1222 vaccination. The receptors originated from an adult in good health. CDR3s leave out the opening cysteine and the closing phenylalanine or tryptophan. A D gene is named only where the DNA matches it firmly.

TRBV4-1,-,TRBJ2-5,ASSPNTGMQETQY
TRBV28,TRBD2,TRBJ2-7,ASSLETSGTYEQY
TRBV7-2,-,TRBJ1-2,ASSPTNYGYT
TRBV6-1,TRBD1,TRBJ1-2,ASSDWTGGYT
TRBV27,-,TRBJ2-5,ASRYILGVGTQY
TRBV24-1,-,TRBJ2-2,ATRADTGELF
TRBV5-6,TRBD2,TRBJ2-1,ASSLAGEGSYNEQF
TRBV7-2,TRBD2,TRBJ2-2,ASSPNSGIGELF
TRBV9,TRBD1,TRBJ2-2,ASSVDRTGTGELF
TRBV12-3/TRBV12-4,-,TRBJ1-5,ASSFDSNQPQH
TRBV21-1,-,TRBJ1-1,ASSNLVDVKEVSGTGVNTEAF
TRBV29-1,-,TRBJ2-7,SVESAGNEQY
TRBV5-1,TRBD1,TRBJ1-1,ASRPGQGTEAF
TRBV6-1,-,TRBJ1-1,ASSEFWGYETEAF
TRBV30,TRBD2,TRBJ2-7,AGGGTNSYEQY
TRBV5-1,-,TRBJ1-1,ASSPRLRDTEAF
TRBV7-9,TRBD1,TRBJ1-3,ASSLARDSYSGNTIY
TRBV5-1,TRBD1,TRBJ1-2,ASSLGQGVGYGYT
TRBV30,-,TRBJ2-1,AWSTVTINEQF